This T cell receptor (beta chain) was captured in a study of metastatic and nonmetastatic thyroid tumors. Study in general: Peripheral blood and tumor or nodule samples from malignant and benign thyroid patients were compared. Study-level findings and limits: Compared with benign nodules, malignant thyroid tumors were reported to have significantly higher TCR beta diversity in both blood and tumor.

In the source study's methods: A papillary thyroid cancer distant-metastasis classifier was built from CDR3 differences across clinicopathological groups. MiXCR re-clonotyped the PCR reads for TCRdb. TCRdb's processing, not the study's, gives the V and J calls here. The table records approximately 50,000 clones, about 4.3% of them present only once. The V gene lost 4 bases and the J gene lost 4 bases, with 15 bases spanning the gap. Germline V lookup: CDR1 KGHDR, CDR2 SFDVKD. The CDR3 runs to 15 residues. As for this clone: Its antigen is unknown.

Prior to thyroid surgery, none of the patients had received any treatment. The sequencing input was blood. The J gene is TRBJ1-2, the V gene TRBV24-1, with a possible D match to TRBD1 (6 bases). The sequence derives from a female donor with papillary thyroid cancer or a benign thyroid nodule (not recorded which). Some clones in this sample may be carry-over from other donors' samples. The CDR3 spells CATSEADSGSYGYTF. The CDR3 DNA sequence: TGTGCCACCAGTGAAGCGGACAGCGGCTCCTATGGCTACACCTTC.